The present entry profiles one T cell receptor beta chain with its context. The CDR3 length is 18 residues. CDR1 and CDR2 (germline): LGHNA, YSLEER. Trimming at V came to 1 base and at J to 11 bases, leaving 18 bases not matched to a gene. The data originate from a study of T cell changes during pregnancy in multiple sclerosis. The data were produced by immunoSEQ multiplex PCR, yet TCRdb's version contains in-frame clones alone and is incomplete. The sample holds approximately 41,000 clones, roughly 87% seen once. The sample was CD4+ T cells from peripheral blood mononuclear cells, taken in the first trimester of pregnancy. The chain joins TRBV4-3 to TRBJ2-3; TRBD2 agrees at 10 bases. This clonotype was obtained from a female donor with multiple sclerosis, enrolled in a pregnancy study. CDR3 coding DNA: TGCGCCAGCAGCCAAGGTCTACGGGGAAGCGGGAGGGAAGGTAGGCAGTATTTT. Translation gives CASSQGLRGSGREGRQYF.